Each of the 8 T cell receptor beta chains below was sequenced from the same sample in a study of T cell responses to AZD1222 COVID-19 vaccine. Clones were sequenced by immunoSEQ multiplex PCR, and TCRdb holds only the in-frame ones, with some missing. The sample has 250,000 to 300,000 clones; 85% to 95% are singletons. The sample in question was peripheral blood, obtained 28 days after the second AZD1222 dose. The source of these receptors is an adult who received the AZD1222 COVID-19 vaccine.

This clone was counted a single time. V is TRBV5-1 and J is TRBJ1-2; D remains ambiguous. The ends were cut back, 4 bases at V and 0 bases at J, with 19 bases in the middle. Germline-derived CDR1 and CDR2 are SGHRS and YFSETQ. The CDR3 is 17 amino acids. CDR3 coding DNA: TGCGCCAGCAGCCCCTTGGATGGCTTGGAGACTAACTATGGCTACACCTTC. As protein: CASSPLDGLETNYGYTF.

The V call is TRBV9, the J call TRBJ2-2; TRBD2 is a possible D gene (6 bases). V was clipped by 4 bases and J by 5 bases, with 12 bases between them. The CDR3 has 14 amino acids. The germline gives CDR1 SGDLS, CDR2 YYNGEE. Here the CDR3 reads CASSSSGGTGELFF. For the CDR3, the DNA is TGTGCCAGCAGCTCGAGCGGAGGGACCGGGGAGCTGTTTTTT.

The J gene is TRBJ2-2, the V gene TRBV30, with 8 bases fitting TRBD2. The CDR3 is 13 amino acids. Per germline, CDR1 GTSNPN and CDR2 SVGIG (reference sequence). The V segment lost 3 bases and the J segment 6 bases; nucleotides outside the gene matches: 3. The CDR3 sequence is CAWRLLAAGELFF. The CDR3 DNA follows: TGTGCCTGGAGACTACTAGCGGCCGGGGAGCTGTTTTTT.

This chain uses TRBV4-1 with TRBJ1-1; 7 bases line up with TRBD1. Germline V gives CDR1 MGHRA, CDR2 YSYEKL. The CDR3 runs to 15 residues. The trim removed 5 bases at V and 0 bases at J, leaving 6 bases unmatched. CDR3 region: CASSFRGQLNTEAFF. The CDR3 coding sequence is TGCGCCAGCAGCTTCCGGGGACAGCTGAACACTGAAGCTTTCTTT.

J is TRBJ2-7 and V is TRBV5-5, with D perhaps TRBD1 (6 bases). The CDR3 sequence is 13 residues long. Trimming left V 1 base short and J 5 bases short, with 10 bases between. Germline V gene data show CDR1 as SGHKS and CDR2 as YYEKEE (reference sequence). CDR3 coding DNA: TGTGCCAGCAGCTTGATCCAGGGGAACGAGCAGTACTTC. Amino acids: CASSLIQGNEQYF.

V usage is TRBV5-1 and J usage is TRBJ1-1; D may be TRBD1 (5 bases). V lost 4 bases and J lost 8, with 15 bases in between. CDR1 is SGHRS, CDR2 YFSETQ, per germline. The CDR3 is 13 residues long. CDR3: CASSRGVGEEAFF. Here the CDR3 DNA reads TGCGCCAGCAGCAGGGGTGTCGGGGAGGAAGCTTTCTTT.

This clone was observed a few times. The chain has TRBV19 and TRBJ2-1; no definite D call. Trimming pared 1 base from V and 0 bases from J, leaving 10 bases between. Germline V lookup: CDR1 LNHDA, CDR2 SQIVND (reference sequence). This CDR3 has 16 residues. CDR3 DNA sequence: TGTGCCAGTAGTATAGGAGGCGGATACTCCTACAATGAGCAGTTCTTC. Amino acid sequence: CASSIGGGYSYNEQFF.

This clone was recorded once. The chain couples TRBV28 to TRBJ1-2; no clear D gene. The CDR3 sequence is 15 residues long. Trimming pared 6 bases from V and 3 bases from J, leaving 17 bases between. Germline-derived CDR1 and CDR2 are MDHEN and SYDVKM. The CDR3 DNA reads TGTGCCAGCAGAGTCATTAAGGGAAAAGACTATGGCTACACCTTC. This codes for CASRVIKGKDYGYTF.